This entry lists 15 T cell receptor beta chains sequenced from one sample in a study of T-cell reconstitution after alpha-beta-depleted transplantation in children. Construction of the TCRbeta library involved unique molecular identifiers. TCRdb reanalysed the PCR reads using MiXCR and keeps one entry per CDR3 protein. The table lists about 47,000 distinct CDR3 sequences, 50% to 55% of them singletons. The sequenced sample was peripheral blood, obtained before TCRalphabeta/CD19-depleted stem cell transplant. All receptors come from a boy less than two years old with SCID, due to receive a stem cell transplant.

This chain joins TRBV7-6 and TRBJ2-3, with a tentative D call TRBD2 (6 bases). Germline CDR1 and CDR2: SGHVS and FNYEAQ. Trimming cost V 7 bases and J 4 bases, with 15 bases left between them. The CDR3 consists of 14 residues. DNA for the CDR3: TGTGCCAGCACGTCAAGACTAGGCGCAGATACGCAGTATTTT. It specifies CASTSRLGADTQYF.

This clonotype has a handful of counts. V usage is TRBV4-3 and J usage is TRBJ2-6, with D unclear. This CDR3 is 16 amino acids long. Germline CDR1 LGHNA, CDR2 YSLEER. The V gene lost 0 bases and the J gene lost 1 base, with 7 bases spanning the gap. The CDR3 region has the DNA TGCGCCAGCAGCCAAGATATGGGTTCTGGGGCCAACGTCCTGACTTTC. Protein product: CASSQDMGSGANVLTF.

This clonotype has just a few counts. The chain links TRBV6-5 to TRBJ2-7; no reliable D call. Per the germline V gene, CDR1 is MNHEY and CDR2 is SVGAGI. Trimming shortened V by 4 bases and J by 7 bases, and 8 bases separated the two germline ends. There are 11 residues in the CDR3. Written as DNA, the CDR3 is TGTGCCAGCAGTTGGGGTGCTGAGCAGTACTTC. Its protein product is CASSWGAEQYF.

The CDR3 sequence is CSAPETGSRVAYEQYF. CDR3 nucleotides: TGCAGTGCTCCGGAAACAGGGAGTAGGGTGGCCTACGAGCAGTACTTC. This chain connects TRBV20-1 to TRBJ2-7, with a tentative D call TRBD1 (6 bases). This CDR3 is built from 16 residues. Trimming cost V 5 bases and J 2 bases, with 22 bases left between them. Germline V gene sequence: CDR1 DFQATT, CDR2 SNEGSKA (reference sequence).

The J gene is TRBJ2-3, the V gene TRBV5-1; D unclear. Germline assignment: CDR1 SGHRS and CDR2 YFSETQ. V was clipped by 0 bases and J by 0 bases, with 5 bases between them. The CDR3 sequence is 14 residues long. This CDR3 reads CASSLVDSTDTQYF. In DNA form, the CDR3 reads TGCGCCAGCAGCTTGGTGGATAGCACAGATACGCAGTATTTT.

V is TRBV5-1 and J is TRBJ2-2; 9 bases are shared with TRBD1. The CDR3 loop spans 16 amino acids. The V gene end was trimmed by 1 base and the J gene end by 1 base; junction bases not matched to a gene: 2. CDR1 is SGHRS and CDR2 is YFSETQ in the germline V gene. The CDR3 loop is CASSLLGQGNTGELFF. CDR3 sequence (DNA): TGCGCCAGCAGCTTGTTGGGACAGGGGAACACCGGGGAGCTGTTTTTT.

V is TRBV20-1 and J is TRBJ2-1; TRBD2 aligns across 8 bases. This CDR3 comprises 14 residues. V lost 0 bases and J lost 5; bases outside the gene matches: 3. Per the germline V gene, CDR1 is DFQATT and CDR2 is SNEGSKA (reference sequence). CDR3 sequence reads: CSARDQLADNEQFF. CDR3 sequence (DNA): TGCAGTGCTAGAGATCAACTAGCGGACAATGAGCAGTTCTTC.

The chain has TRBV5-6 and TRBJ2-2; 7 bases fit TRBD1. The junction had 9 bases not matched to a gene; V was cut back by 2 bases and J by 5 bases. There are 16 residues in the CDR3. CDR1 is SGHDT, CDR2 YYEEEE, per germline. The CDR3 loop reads CASSFDRALETGELFF. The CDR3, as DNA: TGTGCCAGCAGCTTTGACAGGGCGTTGGAAACCGGGGAGCTGTTTTTT.

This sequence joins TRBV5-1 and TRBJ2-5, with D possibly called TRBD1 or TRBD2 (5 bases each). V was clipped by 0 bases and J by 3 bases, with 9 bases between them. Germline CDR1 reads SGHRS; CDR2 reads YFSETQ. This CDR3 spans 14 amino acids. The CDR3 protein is CASSLVGAKETQYF. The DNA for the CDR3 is TGCGCCAGCAGCTTGGTCGGGGCAAAAGAGACCCAGTACTTC.

The CDR3 coding sequence is TGCGCCAGCAGCCAAGCGCCAGGGACGGGGGAGACCCAGTACTTC. Translating gives CASSQAPGTGETQYF. The chain joins TRBV4-3 to TRBJ2-5; D may correspond to TRBD1 or TRBD2 (5 bases each). The V gene lost 1 base and the J gene lost 5 bases, with 14 bases spanning the gap. Per the germline V gene, CDR1 is LGHNA and CDR2 is YSLEER. This CDR3 is 15 amino acids long.

For the CDR3, the DNA is TGTGCCAGCGGAAGAGAGGGAACCCCGAACACTGAAGCTTTCTTT. The encoded protein is CASGREGTPNTEAFF. The chain is built from TRBV2 and TRBJ1-1; D gene uncertain. This CDR3 has 15 amino acids. V shed 8 bases and J shed 1 base, with 17 bases lying between them. Germline V gene lookup returns CDR1 SNHLY and CDR2 FYNNEI.

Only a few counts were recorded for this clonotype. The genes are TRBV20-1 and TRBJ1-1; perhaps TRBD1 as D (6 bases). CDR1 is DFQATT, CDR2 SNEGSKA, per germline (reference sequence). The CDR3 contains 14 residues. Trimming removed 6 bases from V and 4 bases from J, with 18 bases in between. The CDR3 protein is CSARLLGAGTEAFF. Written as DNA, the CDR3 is TGCAGTGCCCGCCTTCTGGGGGCAGGCACTGAAGCTTTCTTT.

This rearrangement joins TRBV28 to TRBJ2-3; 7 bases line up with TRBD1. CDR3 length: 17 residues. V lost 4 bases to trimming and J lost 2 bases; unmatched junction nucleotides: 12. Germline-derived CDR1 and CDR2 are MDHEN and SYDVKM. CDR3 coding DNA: TGTGCCAGCAGTTCTGCGTCCGGGACAGTCCCCACAGATACGCAGTATTTT. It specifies CASSSASGTVPTDTQYF.

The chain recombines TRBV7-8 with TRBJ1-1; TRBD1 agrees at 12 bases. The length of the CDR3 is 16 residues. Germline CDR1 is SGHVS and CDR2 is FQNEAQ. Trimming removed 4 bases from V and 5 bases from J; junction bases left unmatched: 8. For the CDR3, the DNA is TGTGCCAGCAGCTGGGACAGGGGGCCCCGTAGGACTGAAGCTTTCTTT. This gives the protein CASSWDRGPRRTEAFF.

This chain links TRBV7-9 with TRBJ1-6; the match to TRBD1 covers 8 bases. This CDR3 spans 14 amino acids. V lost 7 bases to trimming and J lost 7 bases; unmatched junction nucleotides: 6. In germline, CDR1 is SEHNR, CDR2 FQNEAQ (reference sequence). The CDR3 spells CASTDRGGNSPLHF. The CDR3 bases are TGTGCCAGCACCGACAGGGGCGGGAATTCACCCCTCCACTTT.